This T cell receptor (beta chain) was documented in a study of shared clonotypes between healthy human individuals. The authors split each subset's genomic DNA evenly across several immunoSEQ plates. The data were produced by immunoSEQ multiplex PCR, yet TCRdb's version contains in-frame clones alone and is incomplete. The table has about 450,000 clones, around 75% seen once. This clone was picked up a small number of times. The germline CDR1 and CDR2 sequences are LNHDA and SQIVND (reference sequence). The CDR3 runs to 14 residues. Trimming took off 7 bases at V and 6 bases at J, with 16 bases between the two ends.

The receptor was derived from a woman in her thirties or forties in good health. Some clones in this sample may be carry-over from other donors' samples. This chain connects TRBV19 to TRBJ1-5, with D maybe TRBD1 (5 bases). The sequencing input was PBMCs. CDR3 amino acids: CASKLGANTQPQHF. Written as DNA, the CDR3 is TGTGCCAGTAAACTCGGGGCGAACACTCAGCCCCAGCATTTT. Full variable domain (remainder filled in from reference TRBV19 and TRBJ1-5): DGGITQSPKYLFRKEGQNVTLSCEQNLNHDAMYWYRQDPGQGLRLIYYSQIVNDFQKGDIAEGYSVSREKKESFPLTVTSAQKNPTAFYLCASKLGANTQPQHFGDGTRLSIL.